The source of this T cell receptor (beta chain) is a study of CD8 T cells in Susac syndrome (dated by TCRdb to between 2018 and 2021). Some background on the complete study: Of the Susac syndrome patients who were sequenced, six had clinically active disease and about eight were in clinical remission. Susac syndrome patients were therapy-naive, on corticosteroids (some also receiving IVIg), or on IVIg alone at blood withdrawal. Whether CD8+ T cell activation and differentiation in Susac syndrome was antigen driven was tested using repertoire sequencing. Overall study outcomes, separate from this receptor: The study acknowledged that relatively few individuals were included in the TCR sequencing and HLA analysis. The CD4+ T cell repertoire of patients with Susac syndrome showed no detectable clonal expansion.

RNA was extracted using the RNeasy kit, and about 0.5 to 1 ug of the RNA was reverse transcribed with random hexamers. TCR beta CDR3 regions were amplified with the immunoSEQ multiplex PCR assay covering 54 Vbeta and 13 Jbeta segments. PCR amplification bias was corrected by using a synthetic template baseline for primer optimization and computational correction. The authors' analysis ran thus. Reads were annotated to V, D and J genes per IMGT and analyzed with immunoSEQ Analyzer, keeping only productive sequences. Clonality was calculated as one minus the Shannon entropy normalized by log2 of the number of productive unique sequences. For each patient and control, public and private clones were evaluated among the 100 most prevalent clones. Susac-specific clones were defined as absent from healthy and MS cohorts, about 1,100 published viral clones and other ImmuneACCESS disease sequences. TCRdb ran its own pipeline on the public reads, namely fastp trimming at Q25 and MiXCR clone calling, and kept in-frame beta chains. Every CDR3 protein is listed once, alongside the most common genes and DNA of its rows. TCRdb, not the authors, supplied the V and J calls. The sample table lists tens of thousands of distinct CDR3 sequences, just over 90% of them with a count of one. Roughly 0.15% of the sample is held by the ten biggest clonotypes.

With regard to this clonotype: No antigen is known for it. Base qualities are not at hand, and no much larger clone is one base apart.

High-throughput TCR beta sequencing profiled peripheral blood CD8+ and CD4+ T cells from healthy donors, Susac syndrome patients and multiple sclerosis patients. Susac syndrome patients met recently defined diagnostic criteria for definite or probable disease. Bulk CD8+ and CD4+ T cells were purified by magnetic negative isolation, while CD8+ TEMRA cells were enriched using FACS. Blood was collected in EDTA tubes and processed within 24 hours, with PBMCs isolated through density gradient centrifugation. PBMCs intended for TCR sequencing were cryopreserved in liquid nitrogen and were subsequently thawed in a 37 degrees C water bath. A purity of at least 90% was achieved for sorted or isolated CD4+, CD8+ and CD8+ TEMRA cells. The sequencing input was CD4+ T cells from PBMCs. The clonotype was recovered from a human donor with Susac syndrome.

The CDR3 region: CASSRGLAADTQYF. DNA sequence: TGTGCCAGCAGCCGGGGACTAGCCGCAGATACGCAGTATTTT. The chain uses TRBV7-9 and TRBJ2-3, with 9 bases matching TRBD2. CDR1 and CDR2 (SEHNR, FQNEAQ) derive from the germline V gene (reference sequence). Trimming removed 5 bases from V and 4 bases from J; the gene matches leave 4 bases unexplained. The CDR3 holds 14 amino acids from the cysteine to the phenylalanine. The sequence is cut down to CDR3 DNA, 42 bases in frame from base 1.